The 14 T cell receptor beta chains listed next were all sequenced from one sample in a study of blood T cell repertoires in COVID-19. Sequencing was performed with immunoSEQ multiplex PCR; in TCRdb, only in-frame clones are kept and a portion is missing. The profile shows 170,000 or so clones, around 84% of them singletons. What was sequenced was peripheral blood. All receptors derive from a middle-aged man with active or convalescent COVID-19.

This chain connects TRBV7-2 to TRBJ2-7, with D perhaps matching TRBD2 (6 bases). CDR1 is SGHTA and CDR2 is FQGNSA in the germline V gene. This CDR3 region has 16 residues. V lost 1 base and J lost 2, with 15 bases in between. The CDR3 DNA reads as TGTGCCAGCAGCTTAGGGTCGGGACTTAGCCCCTACGAGCAGTACTTC. Its translation: CASSLGSGLSPYEQYF.

The gene calls are TRBV6-5 and TRBJ1-1; possible D gene TRBD1, 6 bases. V lost 6 bases to trimming and J lost 2 bases, with 13 bases between them. The germline V gene has CDR1 MNHEY and CDR2 SVGAGI. This CDR3 has 14 residues. CDR3 in DNA: TGTGCCAGCAGCATGGACAGCCTTAACACTGAAGCTTTCTTT. Translated: CASSMDSLNTEAFF.

The rearrangement joins TRBV6-1 to TRBJ2-7, with 12 bases aligning to TRBD1. The J segment lost 6 bases and the V segment lost 2 bases, leaving 2 bases of the junction unmatched. Germline CDR1 MNHNS, CDR2 SASEGT. CDR3 length equals 14 residues. The CDR3 sequence is CASSELGQGAEQYF. For the CDR3, the DNA is TGTGCCAGCAGTGAACTGGGACAGGGGGCCGAGCAGTACTTC.

J is TRBJ1-1 and V is TRBV4-1; no clear D gene. From germline, CDR1 is MGHRA and CDR2 YSYEKL. V was clipped by 2 bases and J by 2 bases, with 9 bases between them. This CDR3 region has 14 residues. This CDR3 is CASSQLEFNTEAFF. The CDR3 nucleotides read TGCGCCAGCAGCCAATTAGAGTTCAACACTGAAGCTTTCTTT.

The sample holds a few counts of this clone. The chain recombines TRBV12-5 with TRBJ2-1; unclear D gene. This CDR3 is built from 10 residues. The ends were cut back, 2 bases at V and 15 bases at J, with 8 bases in the middle. Germline-derived CDR1 and CDR2 are LGHNT and FRNRAP. CDR3 DNA sequence: TGTGCTAGTGGTTTGCCACCGGGGTTCTTC. The encoded protein is CASGLPPGFF.

The V and J genes are TRBV28 and TRBJ1-6; 8 bases match TRBD1. Germline lookup yields CDR1 MDHEN and CDR2 SYDVKM. The CDR3 runs to 14 residues. Trimming cost V 5 bases and J 7 bases; bases outside gene matches: 4. The CDR3 bases are TGTGCCAGCAGTATGGACAGGGACAATTCACCCCTCCACTTT. The encoded protein is CASSMDRDNSPLHF.

There are a few counts of this clone. The chain has TRBV7-8 and TRBJ2-7; 8 nucleotides match TRBD1. Germline loops: CDR1 SGHVS, CDR2 FQNEAQ. J gave up 3 bases and V 3 bases, and 10 bases lay outside the gene matches. This CDR3 has 16 amino acids. This CDR3 reads CASSLLDRDRSYEQYF. The CDR3 coding sequence is TGTGCCAGCAGCTTGCTGGACCGGGACAGGAGCTACGAGCAGTACTTC.

This chain joins TRBV5-4 and TRBJ1-1; 7 nucleotides match TRBD1. The CDR3 extends over 18 amino acids. CDR1 is SGHNT, CDR2 YYREEE, per germline (reference sequence). The ends lost 2 bases at V and 3 bases at J; junction bases unmatched: 16. The CDR3 nucleotides are TGTGCCAGCAGCTTCGGTCGGTGGGACAGCCCTGTAGACACTGAAGCTTTCTTT. It codes for CASSFGRWDSPVDTEAFF.

This chain joins TRBV27 and TRBJ2-5; TRBD2 might be the D (6 bases). Trimming cost V 5 bases and J 0 bases, with 16 bases left between them. This CDR3 spans 16 amino acids. Germline V gene sequence: CDR1 MNHEY, CDR2 SMNVEV (reference sequence). The CDR3 nucleotides read TGTGCCAGCAGTCCCCGGGACGGAGGGTACCAAGAGACCCAGTACTTC. Its translation: CASSPRDGGYQETQYF.

The CDR3 loop is CASSQGWTGLGNEQFF. DNA for the CDR3: TGCGCCAGCAGCCAAGGTTGGACAGGGTTAGGCAATGAGCAGTTCTTC. This chain connects TRBV4-3 to TRBJ2-1; 8 nucleotides agree with TRBD1. The germline V gene has CDR1 LGHNA and CDR2 YSLEER. The J segment lost 6 bases and the V segment lost 1 base, leaving 8 bases of the junction unmatched. The CDR3 loop spans 16 amino acids.

The chain links TRBV25-1 to TRBJ1-6; tentative D call: TRBD1 (6 bases). This CDR3 comprises 15 residues. Germline V gives CDR1 MGHDK, CDR2 SYGVNS. V lost 3 bases and J 4 bases, leaving 10 bases between the germline ends. The CDR3 spells CASSDGQSYNSPLHF. In DNA form, the CDR3 reads TGTGCCAGCAGTGACGGACAGAGTTATAATTCACCCCTCCACTTT.

This chain uses TRBV30 with TRBJ1-2, with 8 nucleotides matching TRBD1. Trimming at V came to 7 bases and at J to 7 bases, leaving 5 bases not matched to a gene. Germline V gives CDR1 GTSNPN, CDR2 SVGIG (reference sequence). There are 11 residues in the CDR3. CDR3 nucleotide sequence: TGTGCCTTCTCAGGGGGCGTTGGCTACACCTTC. Translation gives CAFSGGVGYTF.

The chain is built from TRBV6-5 and TRBJ1-2; D is ambiguous. The V gene lost 5 bases and the J gene lost 2 bases, with 15 bases spanning the gap. Germline V lookup: CDR1 MNHEY, CDR2 SVGAGI. The CDR3 totals 15 residues. The CDR3 bases are TGTGCCAGCAGTCCCCGGGATACCAACAACTATGGCTACACCTTC. Encoded protein: CASSPRDTNNYGYTF.

The V gene is TRBV18, the J gene TRBJ1-1; D perhaps matches TRBD1 (5 bases). The ends were cut back, 3 bases at V and 0 bases at J, with 14 bases in the middle. Germline CDR1 and CDR2: KGHSH and LQKENI. The CDR3 is made up of 16 amino acids. Here the CDR3 DNA reads TGTGCCAGCTCACCGCAGGGTCCCTCGATGAACACTGAAGCTTTCTTT. Protein sequence: CASSPQGPSMNTEAFF.